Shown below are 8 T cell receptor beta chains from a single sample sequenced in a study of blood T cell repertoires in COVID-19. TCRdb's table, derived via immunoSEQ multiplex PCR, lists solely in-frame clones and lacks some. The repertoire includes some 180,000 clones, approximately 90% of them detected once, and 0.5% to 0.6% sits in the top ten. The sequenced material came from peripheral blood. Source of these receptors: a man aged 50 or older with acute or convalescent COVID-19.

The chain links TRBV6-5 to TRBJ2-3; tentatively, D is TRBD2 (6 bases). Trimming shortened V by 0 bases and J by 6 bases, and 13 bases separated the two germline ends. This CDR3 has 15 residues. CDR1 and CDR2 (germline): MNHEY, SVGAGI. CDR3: CASSYSRGLSDTQYF. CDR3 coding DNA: TGTGCCAGCAGTTACTCCCGGGGGTTGTCTGATACGCAGTATTTT.

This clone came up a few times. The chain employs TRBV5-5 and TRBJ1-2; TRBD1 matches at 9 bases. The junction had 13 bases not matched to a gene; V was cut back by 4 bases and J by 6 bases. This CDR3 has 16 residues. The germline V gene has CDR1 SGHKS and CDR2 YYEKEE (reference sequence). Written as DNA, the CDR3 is TGTGCCAGCAGCCCGCCGGGACAGGGAGCTGCCGATGGCTACACCTTC. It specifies CASSPPGQGAADGYTF.

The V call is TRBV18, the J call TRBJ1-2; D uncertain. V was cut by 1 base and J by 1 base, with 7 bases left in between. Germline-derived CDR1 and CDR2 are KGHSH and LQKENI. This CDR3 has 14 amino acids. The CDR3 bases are TGTGCCAGCTCACCACGCCCAGATAACTATGGCTACACCTTC. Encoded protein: CASSPRPDNYGYTF.

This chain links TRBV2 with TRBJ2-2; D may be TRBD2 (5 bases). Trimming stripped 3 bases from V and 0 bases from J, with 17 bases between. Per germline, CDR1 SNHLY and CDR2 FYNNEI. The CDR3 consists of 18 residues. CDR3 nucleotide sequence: TGTGCCAGCAGTGATTTCACCGGGGTTTCTTCGAACACCGGGGAGCTGTTTTTT. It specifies CASSDFTGVSSNTGELFF.

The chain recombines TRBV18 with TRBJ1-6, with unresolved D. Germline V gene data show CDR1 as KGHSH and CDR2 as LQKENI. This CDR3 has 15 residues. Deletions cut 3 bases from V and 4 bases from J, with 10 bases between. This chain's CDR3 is CASSPWEVYNSPLHF. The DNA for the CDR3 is TGTGCCAGCTCACCGTGGGAGGTATATAATTCACCCCTCCACTTT.

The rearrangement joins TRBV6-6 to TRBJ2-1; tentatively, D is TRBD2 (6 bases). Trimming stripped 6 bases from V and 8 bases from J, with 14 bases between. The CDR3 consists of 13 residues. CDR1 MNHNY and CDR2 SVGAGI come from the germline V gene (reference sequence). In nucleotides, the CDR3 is TGTGCCAGCAGCTCCGGACTATTAGATGAGCAGTTCTTC. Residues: CASSSGLLDEQFF.

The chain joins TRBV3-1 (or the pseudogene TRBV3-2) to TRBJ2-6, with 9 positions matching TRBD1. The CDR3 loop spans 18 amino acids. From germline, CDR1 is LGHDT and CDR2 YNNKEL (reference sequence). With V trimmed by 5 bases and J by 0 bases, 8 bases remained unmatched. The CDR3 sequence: CASSDTGTGHSGANVLTF. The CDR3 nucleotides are TGTGCCAGCAGCGATACCGGGACAGGGCACTCTGGGGCCAACGTCCTGACTTTC.

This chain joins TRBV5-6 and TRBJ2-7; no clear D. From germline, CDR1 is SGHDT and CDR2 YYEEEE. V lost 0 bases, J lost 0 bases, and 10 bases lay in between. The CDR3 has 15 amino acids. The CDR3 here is CASSLGSWSSYEQYF. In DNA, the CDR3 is TGTGCCAGCAGCTTGGGCAGTTGGAGCTCCTACGAGCAGTACTTC.